What follows are 5 T cell receptor beta chains derived from one specimen sequenced in a study of T cell repertoires in cytomegalovirus infection. A single record per CDR3 protein comes from TCRdb applying MiXCR to the reads. The sample lists roughly 130,000 distinct CDR3 sequences; roughly a quarter were seen once. These receptors' targets are unknown. What was sequenced was PBMCs, sequenced either directly or after in vitro stimulation (not recorded which). The receptors come from a human donor in good health (CMV status not recorded). Some clones in this sample may be carry-over from other donors' samples.

This clonotype was observed a handful of times. As DNA, the CDR3 is TGTGCCAGCAGCTTAGAGATTACAGGGGTCGAGCAGTACTTC. Protein product: CASSLEITGVEQYF. The rearrangement joins TRBV7-6 to TRBJ2-7, with 7 bases lining up with TRBD1. The CDR3 consists of 14 residues. The germline CDR1 and CDR2 sequences are SGHVS and FNYEAQ. J lost 6 bases, V lost 1 base, and 6 bases had no gene match. Variable domain in full (rest from reference TRBV7-6 and TRBJ2-7): GAGVSQSPRYKVTKRGQDVALRCDPISGHVSLYWYRQALGQGPEFLTYFNYEAQQDKSGLPNDRFSAERPEGSISTLTIQRTEQRDSAMYRCASSLEITGVEQYFGPGTRLTVT.

There are a few counts of this clonotype. This sequence joins TRBV3-1 and TRBJ2-3; D call uncertain. Germline CDR1 is LGHDT and CDR2 is YNNKEL (reference sequence). Trimming stripped 0 bases from V and 8 bases from J, with 6 bases between. This CDR3 region has 12 residues. The CDR3 DNA is TGTGCCAGCAGCCAAGAACCGGTTACGCAGTATTTT. Protein: CASSQEPVTQYF.

This chain connects TRBV6-1 to TRBJ2-2; D may be TRBD2 (5 bases). Trimming cost V 5 bases and J 1 base, with 11 bases left between them. The CDR3 runs to 15 residues. Looked up from germline, CDR1 is MNHNS and CDR2 is SASEGT. CDR3 in amino acids: CASSRGEGNTGELFF. The CDR3 nucleotides read TGTGCCAGCAGTCGGGGAGAGGGGAACACCGGGGAGCTGTTTTTT.

This clonotype came up a few times. The rearrangement joins TRBV7-9 to TRBJ1-2, with D perhaps TRBD1 (5 bases). The CDR3 consists of 12 residues. The V gene lost 5 bases and the J gene lost 4 bases, with 8 bases spanning the gap. Germline V gives CDR1 SEHNR, CDR2 FQNEAQ (reference sequence). This CDR3 is CASSRGPYGYTF. The CDR3 DNA reads TGTGCCAGCAGCCGGGGCCCCTATGGCTACACCTTC.

This clonotype was seen at least ten times. The chain joins TRBV6-2 or TRBV6-3 to TRBJ2-1; D may be TRBD2 (6 bases). Deletions cut 2 bases from V and 0 bases from J, with 14 bases between. Germline V CDR1 and CDR2: MNHEY, SVGEGT. This CDR3 has 17 residues. The CDR3 region has the DNA TGTGCCAGCAGTTACGTTGCGGGAAGGACCTCCTACAATGAGCAGTTCTTC. Protein sequence: CASSYVAGRTSYNEQFF.